A selection of T cell receptor beta chains follows, all from one sample in a study of OX40 agonist ivuxolimab in advanced cancers. Some clones are missing from TCRdb's copy, which holds only in-frame ones; the method was immunoSEQ multiplex PCR. The sample lists approximately 7,000 clones, around 75% occurring once. The sequenced sample was CD4+ or CD8+ T cells sorted from blood, obtained in a trial of the OX40 agonist ivuxolimab. The receptor set was obtained from an adult with an advanced solid tumor such as melanoma, head and neck, liver or kidney cancer. Both conserved end residues are part of each CDR3. The size of a clone is reported for some rows only, either as once, few or many, or as a class for expanded clones.

abundance	v_gene	j_gene	CDR3aa
-	TRBV4-1	TRBJ2-1	CASSQGTSGGDEQFF
once	TRBV18	TRBJ2-3	CASSPTTGGLQTDTQYF
-	TRBV7-6	TRBJ2-1	CASSQGALSNEQFF
-	TRBV5-1	TRBJ2-1	CASSRGSYNEQFF
-	TRBV4-2	TRBJ2-2	CASSQEVVPNTGELFF
-	TRBV5-6	TRBJ2-2	CASSLVQNTGELFF
-	TRBV9	TRBJ2-5	CASSVEGNQETQYF
few	TRBV6-5	TRBJ2-1	CASSLSGWTNEQFF
few	TRBV27	TRBJ2-3	CASSALGRTSTDTQYF
-	TRBV7-9	TRBJ1-4	CASSSTGTDNEKLFF
-	TRBV4-3	TRBJ1-6	CASSGSGSYNSPLHF
-	TRBV9	TRBJ2-3	CASSGTGTSGREGKSLDTQYF
-	TRBV19	TRBJ2-2	CASSIGRGAGELFF
-	TRBV4-3	TRBJ2-7	CASSQGPAISYEQYF
few	TRBV25-1	TRBJ2-1	CASSDPRDRGDEQFF
-	TRBV27	TRBJ2-7	CASSFRAGGWYEQYF
-	TRBV7-9	TRBJ2-3	CASSSELELTDTQYF
once	TRBV6-6	TRBJ2-7	CASSSVYYEQYF
-	TRBV10-1	TRBJ2-1	CASSDTAADEQFF
-	TRBV11-3	TRBJ2-1	CASSLWTQDEQFF
-	TRBV7-9	TRBJ2-3	CASSSSGFGTDTQYF
few	TRBV7-9	TRBJ2-5	CASSGELSETQYF
-	TRBV10-3	TRBJ2-3	CAISEGTGITDTQYF
once	TRBV19	TRBJ2-2	CASTLGGGFTGELFF
-	TRBV9	TRBJ2-5	CASSVVGGRGETQYF
-	TRBV7-6	TRBJ2-5	CASSLHPGEGAAETQYF
-	TRBV27	TRBJ1-5	CASRENRDRDQPQHF
-	TRBV27	TRBJ2-3	CASSLGTSGLSTDTQYF